Shown below are 20 T cell receptor beta chains from a single sample sequenced in a study of tumour-infiltrating T cells in Burkitt lymphoma (dated by TCRdb to the early 2020s). Libraries came from the immunoSEQ multiplex PCR assay. Not all clones reach the TCRdb copy of this immuneACCESS table, which keeps in-frame sequences only. Checked studies attribute under half of the gap to unresolved V genes and leave the rest unexplained. The sample contains 13,000 or so clones, around 86% of them found a single time. The top ten clones comprise approximately 1.5% of the sample. Sample: tumor tissue. The receptors originated from a human donor with diffuse large B-cell lymphoma.

The rearrangement links TRBV4-3 to TRBJ1-6; TRBD1 is a possible D gene (6 bases). Germline CDR1 is LGHNA and CDR2 is YSLEER. V dropped 4 bases and J dropped 6 bases, with 13 bases sitting between them. The CDR3 runs 15 residues. In DNA, the CDR3 is TGCGCCAGCAGCCCTGGTCAGGGGAGTAATTCACCCCTCCACTTT. Amino acid sequence: CASSPGQGSNSPLHF.

The chain joins TRBV9 to TRBJ2-7, with 7 positions matching TRBD1. Germline V gene data show CDR1 as SGDLS and CDR2 as YYNGEE. J lost 1 base, V lost 4 bases, and 8 bases had no gene match. CDR3 length: 15 residues. The CDR3 sequence: CASSSGTALSYEQYF. The CDR3 bases are TGTGCCAGCAGCTCGGGGACAGCGTTATCCTACGAGCAGTACTTC.

This clone was detected once. This sequence joins TRBV14 and TRBJ1-4, with a weak D call TRBD1 (6 bases). V lost 1 base to trimming and J lost 12 bases, with 9 bases between them. Germline values: CDR1 SGHDN, CDR2 FVKESK. The CDR3 is made up of 12 amino acids. CDR3: CASSQAQGELFF. CDR3 coding DNA: TGTGCCAGCAGCCAAGCACAGGGAGAACTGTTTTTT.

The V and J genes are TRBV5-8 and TRBJ1-1; 8 bases agree with TRBD1. The CDR3 has 12 amino acids. CDR1 and CDR2 (germline): SGHTS, YDEGEE. The V and J ends lost 4 bases and 11 bases, in that order; junction bases with no gene match: 7. The CDR3 reads CASSPDRGEAFF. CDR3 sequence (DNA): TGTGCCAGCAGCCCCGACAGGGGTGAGGCTTTCTTT.

This clone was recorded once. The V call is TRBV7-2, the J call TRBJ2-7; D may be TRBD1 or TRBD2 (5 bases each). Per the germline V gene, CDR1 is SGHTA and CDR2 is FQGNSA. Trimming took 3 bases from V and 4 from J, leaving 13 bases between them. The CDR3 length is 14 residues. CDR3 protein: CASSFTQGVYEQYF. CDR3 bases: TGTGCCAGCAGCTTTACCCAGGGAGTGTACGAGCAGTACTTC.

The rearrangement joins TRBV5-5 to TRBJ2-1; tentatively, D is TRBD2 (6 bases). The CDR3 contains 15 residues. Deletions cut 4 bases from V and 5 bases from J, with 16 bases between. Germline CDR1 is SGHKS and CDR2 is YYEKEE (reference sequence). CDR3 protein: CASSLLTLANNEQFF. The CDR3 DNA follows: TGTGCCAGCAGCCTACTAACCCTAGCGAACAATGAGCAGTTCTTC.

DNA of the CDR3: TGTGCCACCAGCAGAGATCCGAGAAGCAATCAGCCCCAGCATTTT. Residues: CATSRDPRSNQPQHF. The chain uses TRBV15 and TRBJ1-5; D gene ambiguous. CDR3 length: 15 residues. Trimming took 0 bases from V and 1 from J, leaving 7 bases between them. Looked up from germline, CDR1 is LNHNV and CDR2 is YYDKDF (reference sequence).

The rearrangement uses TRBV27 and TRBJ2-2; a weak D match, TRBD1 (6 bases). The CDR3 totals 12 residues. V lost 9 bases and J 3 bases, leaving 8 bases between the germline ends. Germline V gene lookup returns CDR1 MNHEY and CDR2 SMNVEV (reference sequence). The CDR3 loop is CASTGYTGELFF. DNA of the CDR3: TGTGCCAGTACAGGGTACACCGGGGAGCTGTTTTTT.

This clone was counted a single time. The CDR3 is CATSRVRGPTDTQYF. CDR3 DNA sequence: TGTGCCACCAGCAGAGTTAGGGGACCCACAGATACGCAGTATTTT. The V gene is TRBV15, the J gene TRBJ2-3; possibly TRBD1 or TRBD2 for D (5 bases each). The length of the CDR3 is 15 residues. Germline V gene lookup returns CDR1 LNHNV and CDR2 YYDKDF (reference sequence). V was trimmed by 1 base and J by 2 bases, leaving 10 bases between them. The full variable domain, completed using reference TRBV15 and TRBJ2-3, is DAMVIQNPRYQVTQFGKPVTLSCSQTLNHNVMYWYQQKSSQAPKLLFHYYDKDFNNEADTPDNFQSRRPNTSFCFLDIRSPGLGDTAMYLCATSRVRGPTDTQYFGPGTRLTVL.

The gene calls are TRBV4-3 and TRBJ2-7; no clear D gene. This CDR3 comprises 14 residues. Germline CDR1 reads LGHNA; CDR2 reads YSLEER. V gave up 4 bases and J gave up 0 bases, with 10 bases separating them. The CDR3 DNA reads as TGCGCCAGCAGCCTGGAACCTCTCTCCTACGAGCAGTACTTC. Amino acid sequence: CASSLEPLSYEQYF.

The chain recombines TRBV7-3 with TRBJ1-1; a possible D gene is TRBD1 (5 bases). The germline V gene encodes CDR1 SGHTA and CDR2 FQGTGA. This CDR3 contains 13 residues. The ends were cut back, 3 bases at V and 2 bases at J, with 7 bases in the middle. The CDR3 reads CASSFGGNTEAFF. DNA of the CDR3: TGTGCCAGCAGCTTCGGGGGTAACACTGAAGCTTTCTTT.

The V call is TRBV5-4, the J call TRBJ2-5, with 7 bases lining up with TRBD1. The CDR3 is made up of 15 amino acids. The germline CDR1 and CDR2 sequences are SGHNT and YYREEE (reference sequence). V dropped 4 bases and J dropped 3; count of bases not matched to a gene: 9. CDR3 DNA: TGTGCCAGCAGCCGAATCTCGGACAGGAAAGAGACCCAGTACTTC. Protein: CASSRISDRKETQYF.

The chain employs TRBV2 and TRBJ2-1; weak D call: TRBD1 (6 bases). Per the germline V gene, CDR1 is SNHLY and CDR2 is FYNNEI. This CDR3 spans 12 amino acids. Trimming removed 5 bases from V and 9 bases from J, with 11 bases in between. Here the CDR3 DNA reads TGTGCCAGCAGTTTACAGGGATCTGAGCAGTTCTTC. Its translation is CASSLQGSEQFF.

V is TRBV5-1 and J is TRBJ2-1, with D possibly TRBD2 on 6 matching bases. Per germline, CDR1 SGHRS and CDR2 YFSETQ. Trimming removed 4 bases at V and 0 bases at J, with 17 bases between. CDR3 length equals 17 residues. CDR3 in amino acids: CASSLGPGLGSYNEQFF. The CDR3 DNA reads TGCGCCAGCAGCCTGGGGCCGGGACTTGGCTCCTACAATGAGCAGTTCTTC.

The genes are TRBV7-2 and TRBJ1-3; D is unclear. This CDR3 spans 13 amino acids. Germline CDR1 SGHTA, CDR2 FQGNSA. Trimming took 3 bases from V and 8 from J, leaving 11 bases between them. CDR3 amino acids: CASSLVLGDTIYF. CDR3 bases: TGTGCCAGCAGCTTGGTATTAGGTGACACCATATATTTT.

V is TRBV10-2 and J is TRBJ2-5; 13 nucleotides agree with TRBD2. This CDR3 contains 16 residues. Germline V lookup: CDR1 WSHSY, CDR2 SAAADI. With V trimmed by 10 bases and J by 5 bases, 13 bases remained unmatched. CDR3 coding DNA: TGCGCCACCCTCTCCGGACTAGCGGGAGAAAGGGAGACCCAGTACTTC. The encoded protein is CATLSGLAGERETQYF.

This chain links TRBV10-3 with TRBJ1-1; tentative D call: TRBD1 (5 bases). Deletions cut 2 bases from V and 5 bases from J, with 9 bases between. Per germline, CDR1 ENHRY and CDR2 SYGVKD. This CDR3 has 13 amino acids. DNA for the CDR3: TGTGCCATCAGTGAGCTGCAGGGTACTGAAGCTTTCTTT. This codes for CAISELQGTEAFF.

The chain uses TRBV7-2 and TRBJ2-3, with D unresolved. The CDR3 has 12 amino acids. The V gene's germline CDR1 is SGHTA and CDR2 FQGNSA. The V end was cut by 6 bases, the J end by 3 bases, with 7 bases between. CDR3 nucleotide sequence: TGTGCCAGCAGTGGATCAACAGATACGCAGTATTTT. As protein: CASSGSTDTQYF.

CDR3 sequence: CASSYGPTVWDTEAFF. Here the CDR3 DNA reads TGTGCCAGCAGTTACGGACCGACCGTCTGGGACACTGAAGCTTTCTTT. V gene TRBV6-5 combines with J gene TRBJ1-1; D unresolved. This CDR3 has 16 amino acids. The germline CDR1 and CDR2 sequences are MNHEY and SVGAGI. V lost 2 bases to trimming and J lost 3 bases, with 16 bases between them.

This clone was counted a single time. The rearrangement links TRBV5-6 to TRBJ2-7; TRBD1 or TRBD2 may be the D gene (5 bases each). The germline V and J ends were trimmed by 4 bases and 1 base, with 12 bases remaining between them. This CDR3 spans 14 amino acids. CDR1 SGHDT and CDR2 YYEEEE come from the germline V gene. This CDR3 reads CASSDRDVSYEQYF. Here the CDR3 DNA reads TGTGCCAGCAGCGACCGGGACGTATCCTACGAGCAGTACTTC.